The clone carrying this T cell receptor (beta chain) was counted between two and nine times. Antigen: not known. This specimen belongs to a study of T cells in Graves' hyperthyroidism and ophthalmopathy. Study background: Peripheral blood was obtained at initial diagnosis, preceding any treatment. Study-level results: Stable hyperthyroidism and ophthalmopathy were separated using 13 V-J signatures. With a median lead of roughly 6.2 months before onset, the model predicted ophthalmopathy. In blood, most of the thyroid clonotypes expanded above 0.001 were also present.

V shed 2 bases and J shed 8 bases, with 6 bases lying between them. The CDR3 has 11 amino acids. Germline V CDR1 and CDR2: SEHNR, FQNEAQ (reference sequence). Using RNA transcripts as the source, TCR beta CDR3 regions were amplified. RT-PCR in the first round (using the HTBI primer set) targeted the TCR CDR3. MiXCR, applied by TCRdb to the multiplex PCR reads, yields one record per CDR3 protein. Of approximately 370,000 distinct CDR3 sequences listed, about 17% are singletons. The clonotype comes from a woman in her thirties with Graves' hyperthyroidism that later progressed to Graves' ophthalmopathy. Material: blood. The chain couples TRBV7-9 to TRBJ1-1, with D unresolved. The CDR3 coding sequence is TGTGCCAGCAGCTTATACGGGGAAGCTTTCTTT. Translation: CASSLYGEAFF.